One T cell receptor (beta chain) is described in this entry. Its antigen is not identified. This specimen belongs to a study of OX40 agonist ivuxolimab in advanced cancers. Study conclusions and caveats: Average numbers of expanded clones were greater in CD8+ T cells than in CD4+. People who partly responded at 0.1-3.0 mg/kg had some of the least clonal expansion seen.

The data were produced by immunoSEQ multiplex PCR, yet TCRdb's version contains in-frame clones alone and is incomplete. The sample shows 40,000 to 55,000 clones, roughly four fifths of them seen only once. This CDR3 comprises 17 residues. Looked up from germline, CDR1 is SGHDT and CDR2 is YYEEEE. V was cut by 4 bases and J by 0 bases, with 14 bases left in between. The input for sequencing was CD4+ or CD8+ T cells sorted from blood, taken in a trial of the OX40 agonist ivuxolimab. This rearrangement joins TRBV5-6 to TRBJ1-6; possibly TRBD1 for D (6 bases). This clonotype originated in an adult with an advanced solid tumor such as melanoma, head and neck, liver or kidney cancer. The CDR3 coding sequence is TGTGCCAGCAGCCCCGGGACATCCGGCTCCTATAATTCACCCCTCCACTTT. Its protein product is CASSPGTSGSYNSPLHF. Full variable domain (rest looked up from reference TRBV5-6 and TRBJ1-6): DAGVTQSPTHLIKTRGQQVTLRCSPKSGHDTVSWYQQALGQGPQFIFQYYEEEERQRGNFPDRFSGHQFPNYSSELNVNALLLGDSALYLCASSPGTSGSYNSPLHFGNGTRLTVT.